This T cell receptor beta chain was profiled in a study of regulatory T cells in long-lasting Graves disease. With iRepertoire HTBI primers and Arm-PCR of CDR3 regions, TCR beta libraries were built. TCRdb re-derived calls from the multiplex PCR reads in MiXCR, one entry per CDR3 protein. Among roughly 610,000 distinct CDR3 sequences listed, roughly 15% were seen once. Trimming pared 6 bases from V and 0 bases from J, leaving 7 bases between. Germline V gene sequence: CDR1 DFQATT, CDR2 SNEGSKA (reference sequence). The CDR3 consists of 12 residues. The time point: newly diagnosed GD, antithyroid drugs for less than 3 months. PBMCs provided the RNA from which the TCR library was made. These data also formed part of another study, on T cells in Graves' hyperthyroidism and ophthalmopathy.

This specimen was peripheral blood mononuclear cells (PBMCs), taken at new diagnosis, from a patient treated with antithyroid drugs. This TCR came from a woman aged 30 to 39 with Graves disease. This chain uses TRBV20-1 with TRBJ2-3; D uncertain. CDR3 loop: CSARPSTDTQYF. CDR3 nucleotides: TGCAGTGCGAGGCCTAGCACAGATACGCAGTATTTT.